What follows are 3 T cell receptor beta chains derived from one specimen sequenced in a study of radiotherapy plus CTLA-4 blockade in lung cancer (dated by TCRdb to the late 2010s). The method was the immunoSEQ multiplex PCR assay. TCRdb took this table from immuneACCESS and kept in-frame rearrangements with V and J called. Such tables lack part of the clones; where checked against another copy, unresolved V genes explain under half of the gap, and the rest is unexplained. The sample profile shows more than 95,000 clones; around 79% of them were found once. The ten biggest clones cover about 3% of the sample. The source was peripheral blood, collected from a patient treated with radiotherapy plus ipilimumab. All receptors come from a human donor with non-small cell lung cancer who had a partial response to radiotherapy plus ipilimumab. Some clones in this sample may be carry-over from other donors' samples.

The CDR3 DNA reads TGTGCCAGCAGCTTTTTAGCGGGAGGGACCGGGGAGCTGTTTTTT. This gives the protein CASSFLAGGTGELFF. V and J are TRBV5-4 and TRBJ2-2; TRBD2 aligns across 11 bases. Trimming at V came to 2 bases and at J to 5 bases, leaving 2 bases not matched to a gene. Germline values: CDR1 SGHNT, CDR2 YYREEE (reference sequence). This CDR3 is built from 15 residues.

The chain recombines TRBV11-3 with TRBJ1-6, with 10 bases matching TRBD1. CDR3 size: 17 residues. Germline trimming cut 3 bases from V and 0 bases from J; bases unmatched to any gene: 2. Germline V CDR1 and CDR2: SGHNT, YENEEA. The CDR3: CASSLGQGSSYNSPLHF. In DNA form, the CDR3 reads TGTGCCAGCAGCTTGGGACAGGGGAGCTCCTATAATTCACCCCTCCACTTT.

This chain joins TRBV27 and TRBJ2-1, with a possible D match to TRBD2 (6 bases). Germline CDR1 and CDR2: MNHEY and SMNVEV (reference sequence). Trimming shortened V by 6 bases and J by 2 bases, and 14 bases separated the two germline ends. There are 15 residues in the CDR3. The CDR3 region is CASSLVGGTYNEQFF. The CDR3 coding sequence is TGTGCCAGCAGCCTAGTTGGAGGGACCTACAATGAGCAGTTCTTC.